One and the same sample provided the 27 T cell receptor beta chains below, sequenced in a study of blood T cell repertoires in COVID-19. TCRdb keeps only in-frame clones here, not all; method: immunoSEQ multiplex PCR. The sample lists about 200,000 clones, 80% to 85% occurring once. What was sequenced was PBMCs or T cells enriched from blood (not recorded which). These TCRs come from a man aged 35 to 55 who had recovered from COVID-19.

V is TRBV7-8 and J is TRBJ2-1; TRBD2 might be the D (7 bases). This CDR3 contains 17 residues. Trimming stripped 5 bases from V and 0 bases from J, with 17 bases between. Germline CDR1 reads SGHVS; CDR2 reads FQNEAQ. This chain's CDR3 is CASSLGAGASSYNEQFF. The CDR3 nucleotides are TGTGCCAGCAGCCTAGGGGCGGGGGCCAGCTCCTACAATGAGCAGTTCTTC.

V and J are TRBV6-5 and TRBJ1-1; TRBD1 matches 8 bases. In germline, CDR1 is MNHEY, CDR2 SVGAGI. Trimming cost V 6 bases and J 4 bases; bases outside gene matches: 7. CDR3 length equals 14 residues. The DNA for the CDR3 is TGTGCCAGCAGCACGACAGGGGTGGGCACTGAAGCTTTCTTT. Its protein is CASSTTGVGTEAFF.

This chain joins TRBV6-5 and TRBJ2-7; the match to TRBD2 covers 9 bases. This CDR3 contains 16 residues. Germline V CDR1 and CDR2: MNHEY, SVGAGI. Trimming removed 0 bases from V and 4 bases from J; junction bases left unmatched: 7. CDR3 bases: TGTGCCAGCAGTTACTCGGCGGGGGGGGGCAGTTACGAGCAGTACTTC. It codes for CASSYSAGGGSYEQYF.

V gene TRBV7-9 combines with J gene TRBJ1-1; D gene unclear. V gave up 4 bases and J gave up 4 bases, with 13 bases separating them. Germline V gene lookup returns CDR1 SEHNR and CDR2 FQNEAQ (reference sequence). The CDR3 sequence is 14 residues long. CDR3 residues: CASSSNNRGTEAFF. Here the CDR3 DNA reads TGTGCCAGCAGCTCAAACAATCGCGGCACTGAAGCTTTCTTT.

The V and J genes are TRBV28 and TRBJ2-1; 7 nucleotides match TRBD1. Germline CDR1 MDHEN, CDR2 SYDVKM. The CDR3 is 13 amino acids. V lost 6 bases to trimming and J lost 6 bases; unmatched junction nucleotides: 5. The CDR3 bases are TGTGCCAGCAGGACGACAGGGTTCAATGAGCAGTTCTTC. It specifies CASRTTGFNEQFF.

The genes are TRBV28 and TRBJ2-1, with D perhaps matching TRBD2 (7 bases). V was trimmed by 1 base and J by 7 bases, leaving 14 bases between them. The CDR3 has 15 residues. Germline V CDR1 and CDR2: MDHEN, SYDVKM. The DNA for the CDR3 is TGTGCCAGCAGTTTATCGGGGGGCCTGATTAATGAGCAGTTCTTC. This sequence encodes CASSLSGGLINEQFF. Variable domain in full (rest from reference TRBV28 and TRBJ2-1): DVKVTQSSRYLVKRTGEKVFLECVQDMDHENMFWYRQDPGLGLRLIYFSYDVKMKEKGDIPEGYSVSREKKERFSLILESASTNQTSMYLCASSLSGGLINEQFFGPGTRLTVL.

Notes on this clone: Other DNA sequences of this sample code for an identical CDR3. The chain links TRBV7-2 to TRBJ2-3; 11 positions match TRBD1. The V and J ends lost 4 bases and 4 bases, in that order; junction bases with no gene match: 1. This CDR3 is 14 amino acids long. Germline V gene data show CDR1 as SGHTA and CDR2 as FQGNSA. The DNA of the CDR3 is TGTGCCAGCAGCTCGGACAGGGGGCCAGATACGCAGTATTTT. Amino acids: CASSSDRGPDTQYF.

The chain uses TRBV3-1 (or the pseudogene TRBV3-2) and TRBJ1-1, with a possible D match to TRBD1 (6 bases). The germline CDR1 and CDR2 sequences are LGHDT and YNNKEL (reference sequence). The CDR3 contains 14 residues. Trimming left V 0 bases short and J 6 bases short, with 11 bases between. The CDR3 reads CASSQEVGAAEAFF. The CDR3 DNA reads as TGTGCCAGCAGCCAAGAAGTGGGGGCAGCTGAAGCTTTCTTT.

This clone was detected once. The chain is built from TRBV3-1 (or the pseudogene TRBV3-2) and TRBJ2-7; 12 bases are a match to TRBD2. The CDR3 extends over 13 amino acids. In germline, CDR1 is LGHDT, CDR2 YNNKEL (reference sequence). After removal of 6 bases from V and 5 bases from J, the junction contained 2 bases not matched to a gene. CDR3 sequence: CASRRTSGDEQYF. DNA of the CDR3: TGTGCCAGCAGGCGGACTAGCGGGGACGAGCAGTACTTC.

V is TRBV4-2 and J is TRBJ1-1; the match to TRBD1 covers 7 bases. After removal of 3 bases from V and 2 bases from J, the junction contained 9 bases not matched to a gene. Germline values: CDR1 LGHNA, CDR2 YNFKEQ. The CDR3 covers 16 residues. The CDR3: CASSQIGGTANTEAFF. CDR3 nucleotides: TGTGCCAGCAGCCAGATCGGCGGGACAGCAAACACTGAAGCTTTCTTT.

Concerning this clone itself: Other nucleotide sequences from this sample produce the same CDR3. The chain has TRBV28 and TRBJ1-2, with 10 bases matching TRBD1. CDR1 and CDR2 (germline): MDHEN, SYDVKM. Trimming removed 6 bases from V and 4 bases from J; junction bases left unmatched: 5. The CDR3 has 14 residues. The CDR3 spells CASRPGQGGYGYTF. The DNA for the CDR3 is TGTGCCAGCAGGCCCGGACAGGGGGGCTATGGCTACACCTTC.

J is TRBJ1-2 and V is TRBV7-2; 7 nucleotides agree with TRBD1. Germline V gene data show CDR1 as SGHTA and CDR2 as FQGNSA. The CDR3 runs to 14 residues. With V trimmed by 5 bases and J by 8 bases, 11 bases remained unmatched. CDR3 amino acids: CASSPGTVPPGYTF. The DNA of the CDR3 is TGTGCCAGCAGCCCCGGGACAGTTCCTCCGGGCTACACCTTC.

The chain employs TRBV5-1 and TRBJ2-2, with 8 nucleotides matching TRBD1. CDR1 is SGHRS and CDR2 is YFSETQ in the germline V gene. The CDR3 has 15 amino acids. V lost 4 bases and J lost 3; bases outside the gene matches: 5. CDR3 region: CASSDGQGYTGELFF. The CDR3 DNA reads as TGCGCCAGCAGCGATGGACAGGGCTACACCGGGGAGCTGTTTTTT.

V and J are TRBV7-9 and TRBJ1-2; TRBD1 agrees at 8 bases. Germline CDR1 SEHNR, CDR2 FQNEAQ (reference sequence). The V segment lost 2 bases and the J segment 8 bases; nucleotides outside the gene matches: 4. The CDR3 sequence is 13 residues long. The CDR3 DNA reads TGTGCCAGCAGCTTACAGGGGGCTGGCGGCTACACCTTC. This sequence encodes CASSLQGAGGYTF.

The rearrangement uses TRBV3-1 (or the pseudogene TRBV3-2) and TRBJ1-6, with 7 bases identical to TRBD1. Germline V gives CDR1 LGHDT, CDR2 YNNKEL (reference sequence). The CDR3 has 17 amino acids. V shed 6 bases, J shed 4 bases, and the junction held 12 bases outside the gene matches. The CDR3 here is CASSLRTGFLYNSPLHF. The DNA of the CDR3 is TGTGCCAGCAGTCTTAGGACAGGCTTTCTTTATAATTCACCCCTCCACTTT.

The rearrangement links TRBV7-2 to TRBJ1-1; D is perhaps TRBD1 (6 bases). Germline CDR1 reads SGHTA; CDR2 reads FQGNSA. The CDR3 extends over 15 amino acids. Trimming left V 1 base short and J 2 bases short, with 11 bases between. CDR3 amino acids: CASSLVRGANTEAFF. CDR3 DNA sequence: TGTGCCAGCAGCTTAGTACGGGGGGCAAACACTGAAGCTTTCTTT.

The table lists this clone with a few counts. J is TRBJ2-7 and V is TRBV27; D not resolved. The CDR3 contains 14 residues. Trimming pared 5 bases from V and 1 base from J, leaving 12 bases between. CDR1 is MNHEY, CDR2 SMNVEV, per germline (reference sequence). The CDR3 here is CASSQTWSSYEQYF. CDR3 in DNA: TGTGCCAGCAGTCAGACATGGTCTTCCTACGAGCAGTACTTC.

This rearrangement joins TRBV18 to TRBJ1-1; no definite D call. CDR1 is KGHSH, CDR2 LQKENI, per germline. This CDR3 spans 14 amino acids. Trimming pared 4 bases from V and 1 base from J, leaving 10 bases between. Here the CDR3 DNA reads TGTGCCAGCTCACGAACTCAGGAGAACACTGAAGCTTTCTTT. This gives the protein CASSRTQENTEAFF.

The chain recombines TRBV4-2 with TRBJ1-2; a weak D match, TRBD1 (6 bases). The V end was cut by 1 base, the J end by 7 bases, with 13 bases between. The CDR3 extends over 14 amino acids. Germline V gene lookup returns CDR1 LGHNA and CDR2 YNFKEQ. The CDR3 coding sequence is TGTGCCAGCAGCCAAGCTGGGGGGGCTCCTGGCTACACCTTC. Residues: CASSQAGGAPGYTF.

The chain combines TRBV7-9 with TRBJ1-2; 7 nucleotides match TRBD1. Trimming cost V 5 bases and J 6 bases; bases outside gene matches: 6. CDR3 length: 13 residues. Per germline, CDR1 SEHNR and CDR2 FQNEAQ (reference sequence). The CDR3 coding sequence is TGTGCCAGCAGCCCCAGGGGGGAGAATGGCTACACCTTC. Its translation: CASSPRGENGYTF.

The genes are TRBV19 and TRBJ2-1; 8 nucleotides agree with TRBD2. The CDR3 totals 14 residues. From germline, CDR1 is LNHDA and CDR2 SQIVND (reference sequence). V lost 3 bases and J lost 9; bases outside the gene matches: 7. CDR3 nucleotides: TGTGCCAGTAGTATTGGGACTAGTGGGGGTGAGCAGTTCTTC. Protein product: CASSIGTSGGEQFF.

This chain links TRBV3-1 (or the pseudogene TRBV3-2) with TRBJ2-2; TRBD2 matches at 10 bases. The CDR3 sequence is 16 residues long. Germline V CDR1 and CDR2: LGHDT, YNNKEL (reference sequence). J was trimmed by 8 bases and V by 3 bases; bases with no gene match: 9. The CDR3 DNA reads as TGTGCCAGCAGCCATTCTAGCGGGGGAAGAAGGGGGGAGCTGTTTTTT. As protein: CASSHSSGGRRGELFF.

The chain carries TRBV28 and TRBJ2-5; 8 nucleotides agree with TRBD1. Germline V gene data show CDR1 as MDHEN and CDR2 as SYDVKM. This CDR3 has 18 amino acids. The junction had 18 bases not matched to a gene; V was cut back by 6 bases and J by 3 bases. CDR3 loop: CASSPLLQTQGAKETQYF. The DNA for the CDR3 is TGTGCCAGCAGCCCCCTCCTACAAACCCAGGGGGCTAAAGAGACCCAGTACTTC.

The chain is built from TRBV28 and TRBJ1-2; a possible D gene is TRBD1 (6 bases). V lost 5 bases to trimming and J lost 3 bases, with 16 bases between them. CDR3 size: 15 residues. In germline, CDR1 is MDHEN, CDR2 SYDVKM. CDR3 coding DNA: TGTGCCAGCAGTGGCTTTCGGGACACCTACTATGGCTACACCTTC. It yields the protein CASSGFRDTYYGYTF.

The J gene is TRBJ1-5, the V gene TRBV24-1; no definite D call. Germline loops: CDR1 KGHDR, CDR2 SFDVKD. Trimming took off 5 bases at V and 0 bases at J, with 10 bases between the two ends. This CDR3 is 15 amino acids long. CDR3 coding DNA: TGTGCCACCAGTGCAGGTTCAAGTAGCAATCAGCCCCAGCATTTT. It is translated as CATSAGSSSNQPQHF.

This chain joins TRBV7-2 and TRBJ2-5, with a weak D call TRBD1 (5 bases). Trimming pared 3 bases from V and 5 bases from J, leaving 10 bases between. The CDR3 has 13 residues. Germline V gives CDR1 SGHTA, CDR2 FQGNSA. CDR3 sequence: CASSFGADETQYF. CDR3 coding DNA: TGTGCCAGCAGCTTTGGGGCGGATGAGACCCAGTACTTC.

V is TRBV12-3 or TRBV12-4 and J is TRBJ1-2; D may be TRBD1 (6 bases). With 1 base removed from V and 8 bases from J, the gap between germline ends came to 11 bases. This CDR3 contains 13 residues. The CDR3 loop is CASSLDRVGGYTF. CDR3 nucleotides: TGTGCCAGCAGTTTAGACAGGGTGGGGGGCTACACCTTC.